These 13 T cell receptor beta chains came from one sample sequenced in a study of cytomegalovirus exposure and HLA in healthy donors. The table came from immunoSEQ multiplex PCR; TCRdb's copy has only in-frame clones and leaves some out. The table includes some 120,000 clones, 80% to 90% detected once. Sample: PBMCs. The receptors stem from a woman aged 18-29 years in good health and CMV-seronegative.

The V call is TRBV28, the J call TRBJ2-7; 7 bases agree with TRBD1. J lost 2 bases, V lost 4 bases, and 8 bases had no gene match. Per the germline V gene, CDR1 is MDHEN and CDR2 is SYDVKM. The CDR3 totals 15 residues. The CDR3 DNA follows: TGTGCCAGCAGTTCCGAGGGGGCGCCGACCTACGAGCAGTACTTC. Translation gives CASSSEGAPTYEQYF.

This chain links TRBV7-7 with TRBJ2-5, with 9 positions matching TRBD2. Germline trimming cut 6 bases from V and 0 bases from J; bases unmatched to any gene: 2. CDR3 length: 14 amino acids. The germline V gene has CDR1 SSHAT and CDR2 FNYEAQ (reference sequence). CDR3 loop: CASSLAGNQETQYF. The CDR3 DNA is TGTGCCAGCAGTCTAGCGGGGAACCAAGAGACCCAGTACTTC.

The gene calls are TRBV2 and TRBJ2-1; 13 bases match TRBD2. The CDR3 is 15 residues long. The J segment lost 3 bases and the V segment lost 5 bases, leaving 1 base of the junction unmatched. Germline V gene sequence: CDR1 SNHLY, CDR2 FYNNEI. As DNA, the CDR3 is TGTGCCAGCAGTCGACTAGCGGGAGGCTACAATGAGCAGTTCTTC. It yields the protein CASSRLAGGYNEQFF. Full variable domain (remainder filled in from reference TRBV2 and TRBJ2-1): EPEVTQTPSHQVTQMGQEVILRCVPISNHLYFYWYRQILGQKVEFLVSFYNNEISEKSEIFDDQFSVERPDGSNFTLKIRSTKLEDSAMYFCASSRLAGGYNEQFFGPGTRLTVL.

This chain connects TRBV27 to TRBJ2-7, with 8 bases aligning to TRBD2. From germline, CDR1 is MNHEY and CDR2 SMNVEV (reference sequence). The ends lost 3 bases at V and 4 bases at J; junction bases unmatched: 2. The CDR3 is made up of 13 amino acids. The CDR3 bases are TGTGCCAGCAGTTTGAGCGGGAGTTACGAGCAGTACTTC. Amino acid sequence: CASSLSGSYEQYF.

The genes are TRBV18 and TRBJ1-5; D unresolved. Germline V CDR1 and CDR2: KGHSH, LQKENI. Deletions cut 1 base from V and 5 bases from J, with 6 bases between. The CDR3 consists of 13 residues. This CDR3 is CASSPREDQPQHF. The DNA of the CDR3 is TGTGCCAGCTCACCACGGGAGGATCAGCCCCAGCATTTT.

V usage is TRBV28 and J usage is TRBJ1-5, with a weak D call TRBD1 (6 bases). In germline, CDR1 is MDHEN, CDR2 SYDVKM. The CDR3 spans 15 residues. V lost 1 base and J lost 4, with 11 bases in between. Here the CDR3 reads CASSLSGVGNQPQHF. The CDR3 DNA reads TGTGCCAGCAGTTTATCAGGGGTGGGGAATCAGCCCCAGCATTTT.

The gene calls are TRBV19 and TRBJ1-2, with 10 bases aligning to TRBD1. The germline gives CDR1 LNHDA, CDR2 SQIVND (reference sequence). The CDR3 has 15 amino acids. The V and J ends lost 10 bases and 6 bases, in that order; junction bases with no gene match: 14. The CDR3 region is CATSPTGGAGHGYTF. Written as DNA, the CDR3 is TGTGCCACATCACCGACAGGGGGCGCGGGGCATGGCTACACCTTC.

This clone came up once. The V and J genes are TRBV5-1 and TRBJ2-7, with TRBD1 as a possible D gene (6 bases). The CDR3 consists of 13 residues. Germline CDR1 reads SGHRS; CDR2 reads YFSETQ. Trimming took off 4 bases at V and 6 bases at J, with 14 bases between the two ends. As DNA, the CDR3 is TGCGCCAGCAGCAAAGGACAGCTGGCCGAGCAGTACTTC. Translating gives CASSKGQLAEQYF. The variable domain in full, with the rest retrieved from reference TRBV5-1 and TRBJ2-7, is KAGVTQTPRYLIKTRGQQVTLSCSPISGHRSVSWYQQTPGQGLQFLFEYFSETQRNKGNFPGRFSGRQFSNSRSEMNVSTLELGDSALYLCASSKGQLAEQYFGPGTRLTVT.

CDR3 nucleotides: TGTGCCAGCAGTCCTCGGGACAGTAATCAGCCCCAGCATTTT. Protein product: CASSPRDSNQPQHF. This rearrangement joins TRBV6-1 to TRBJ1-5; 7 nucleotides line up with TRBD1. CDR3 size: 14 residues. The trim removed 5 bases at V and 4 bases at J, leaving 5 bases unmatched. Germline V lookup: CDR1 MNHNS, CDR2 SASEGT.

The gene calls are TRBV6-6 and TRBJ2-2, with TRBD2 identical over 7 bases. V shed 7 bases and J 3 bases; nucleotides not matched to a gene: 8. The CDR3 extends over 15 amino acids. CDR1 MNHNY and CDR2 SVGAGI come from the germline V gene (reference sequence). CDR3 loop: CASIGLAAYTGELFF. CDR3 coding DNA: TGTGCCAGCATAGGGCTAGCGGCTTACACCGGGGAGCTGTTTTTT.

The rearrangement uses TRBV30 and TRBJ2-7; D uncertain. Germline CDR1 is GTSNPN and CDR2 is SVGIG (reference sequence). This CDR3 spans 14 amino acids. The V end was cut by 2 bases, the J end by 1 base, with 12 bases between. The CDR3 loop reads CAWSLGGTSYEQYF. The CDR3 DNA reads TGTGCCTGGAGTCTAGGTGGCACTTCCTACGAGCAGTACTTC.

The chain carries TRBV7-6 and TRBJ1-3; 7 bases line up with TRBD1. CDR3 length: 15 residues. Germline CDR1 and CDR2: SGHVS and FNYEAQ. Trimming took 5 bases from V and 4 from J; bases not matched to a gene: 8. The CDR3 DNA sequence: TGTGCCAGCAGCATTCTACAGGGGCAGGGAAACACCATATATTTT. Encoded protein: CASSILQGQGNTIYF.

The rearrangement joins TRBV6-5 to TRBJ2-1, with TRBD2 matching over 13 bases. Germline V gene lookup returns CDR1 MNHEY and CDR2 SVGAGI. V shed 6 bases and J 6 bases; nucleotides not matched to a gene: 2. The CDR3 covers 14 residues. The CDR3 coding sequence is TGTGCCAGCAGACTAGCGGGAGGGCCCAATGAGCAGTTCTTC. Amino acid sequence: CASRLAGGPNEQFF.